This TCR beta chain was sequenced in a study of vaccination effects on CD4 cells after COVID-19. Study results and caveats: Clones induced by infection and by vaccine showed marked clonal contraction late after vaccination.

The CDR3 loop spans 15 amino acids. Germline lookup yields CDR1 SGHRS and CDR2 YFSETQ. Unmatched junction bases numbered 8, after V lost 4 bases and J lost 2 bases. The table came from immunoSEQ multiplex PCR; TCRdb's copy has only in-frame clones and leaves some out. This sample has 65,000 or so clones, with around 76% found just once. Concerning this clone itself: Its target is unknown.

Antigen-specific CD4+ T cells were expanded (with viral peptide pools) by the ViraFEST assay ahead of sequencing. Following 10 days of culture, CD4+ T cells were isolated. Negative nucleocapsid antibody tests before and after vaccination confirmed no previous SARS-CoV-2 infection. Supplemented with approximately 10 IU/ml IL-2 and about 10 ug/ml peptides, two million PBMC per well were kept in culture. In the cultures, half the medium was exchanged for IL-2 medium on days 3 and 7. The specimen comprised CD4+ T cells from PBMCs cultured with HCoV-NL63 spike peptides, sampled before COVID-19 vaccination. V gene TRBV5-1 combines with J gene TRBJ2-5, with 7 bases identical to TRBD2. This receptor was identified in a human donor who received a COVID-19 vaccine. The CDR3 is CASSLRTSEQETQYF. In nucleotides, the CDR3 is TGCGCCAGCAGCCTTCGTACTAGCGAGCAAGAGACCCAGTACTTC.